The 9 T cell receptor beta chains reported below all come from one sample, sequenced in a study of blood T cells in healthy people across ages. The authors ran a second PCR of roughly 6 to 12 cycles using a sample-barcoded 5' primer and a J-beta primer mix. TCRdb ran MiXCR on the 5' RACE reads and lists one entry per CDR3 protein. The sample records about 670,000 distinct CDR3 sequences, around two fifths being singletons. Source material: blood. Every receptor here comes from an elderly man in good health.

This clonotype was detected ten times or more. CDR3 in amino acids: CASSPRTANYGYTF. As DNA, the CDR3 is TGTGCCAGCAGCCCGCGGACAGCTAACTATGGCTACACCTTC. The V and J genes are TRBV7-2 and TRBJ1-2, with D possibly TRBD1 on 6 matching bases. The CDR3 extends over 14 amino acids. From germline, CDR1 is SGHTA and CDR2 FQGNSA. Trimming took 5 bases from V and 0 from J, leaving 10 bases between them.

This clonotype was seen a few times. The chain employs TRBV5-1 and TRBJ2-3; D is unclear. CDR3 size: 13 residues. V shed 4 bases and J shed 5 bases, with 11 bases lying between them. Germline CDR1 reads SGHRS; CDR2 reads YFSETQ. This CDR3 is CASSERSGDTQYF. The CDR3 DNA sequence: TGCGCCAGCAGCGAGAGGTCGGGAGATACGCAGTATTTT. The whole variable domain, remainder taken from reference TRBV5-1 and TRBJ2-3, is KAGVTQTPRYLIKTRGQQVTLSCSPISGHRSVSWYQQTPGQGLQFLFEYFSETQRNKGNFPGRFSGRQFSNSRSEMNVSTLELGDSALYLCASSERSGDTQYFGPGTRLTVL.

This clonotype occurred once. The rearrangement links TRBV15 to TRBJ1-2; D is uncertain. The CDR3 length is 15 residues. Looked up from germline, CDR1 is LNHNV and CDR2 is YYDKDF (reference sequence). With 5 bases removed from V and 6 bases from J, the gap between germline ends came to 19 bases. The chain's CDR3 is CATSPTPGGNHGYTF. CDR3 sequence (DNA): TGTGCCACCAGCCCGACGCCCGGAGGGAACCATGGCTACACCTTC.

This clonotype was counted between two and nine times. The chain carries TRBV2 and TRBJ2-5, with D tentatively TRBD2 (6 bases). Trimming cost V 7 bases and J 2 bases, with 11 bases left between them. CDR1 is SNHLY and CDR2 is FYNNEI in the germline V gene. This CDR3 is 13 amino acids long. The CDR3 nucleotides read TGTGCCAGCAAATGGGACTTGCAAGAGACCCAGTACTTC. Amino acids: CASKWDLQETQYF.

This clonotype was counted between two and nine times. CDR3 DNA: TGCAGCGTGGGACCCTACGGACAGGGGGCTAACTATGGCTACACCTTC. Amino acid sequence: CSVGPYGQGANYGYTF. This sequence joins TRBV29-1 and TRBJ1-2; 10 bases fit TRBD1. The V gene end was trimmed by 6 bases and the J gene end by 0 bases; junction bases not matched to a gene: 10. The CDR3 has 16 residues. Germline V gene sequence: CDR1 SQVTM, CDR2 ANQGSEA.

The V gene is TRBV4-3, the J gene TRBJ2-7, with 7 bases that match TRBD1. The germline gives CDR1 LGHNA, CDR2 YSLEER. This CDR3 is built from 16 residues. The V and J ends lost 3 bases and 1 base, in that order; junction bases with no gene match: 9. The CDR3 spells CASSQETGFTSYEQYF. CDR3 nucleotides: TGCGCCAGCAGCCAGGAGACAGGGTTTACGTCCTACGAGCAGTACTTC.

This clonotype was picked up one time. The genes are TRBV28 and TRBJ1-1; D not certain. Germline lookup yields CDR1 MDHEN and CDR2 SYDVKM. The ends were cut back, 6 bases at V and 8 bases at J, with 13 bases in the middle. The CDR3 contains 12 residues. Here the CDR3 reads CASRLSAGEAFF. The DNA of the CDR3 is TGTGCCAGCAGACTCTCCGCTGGGGAAGCTTTCTTT. Full variable domain (rest looked up from reference TRBV28 and TRBJ1-1): DVKVTQSSRYLVKRTGEKVFLECVQDMDHENMFWYRQDPGLGLRLIYFSYDVKMKEKGDIPEGYSVSREKKERFSLILESASTNQTSMYLCASRLSAGEAFFGQGTRLTVV.

This clonotype has more than one count but fewer than ten. The chain joins TRBV20-1 to TRBJ2-3; 11 nucleotides align to TRBD2. Germline loops: CDR1 DFQATT, CDR2 SNEGSKA (reference sequence). Trimming cost V 6 bases and J 3 bases; bases outside gene matches: 8. The CDR3 loop spans 15 amino acids. The CDR3 bases are TGCAGTGCCCGAACGACTAGCGGGAAAACAGATACGCAGTATTTT. Encoded protein: CSARTTSGKTDTQYF.

This clonotype was recorded a few times. The chain links TRBV20-1 to TRBJ2-7; the match to TRBD1 covers 10 bases. This CDR3 contains 12 residues. Germline CDR1 is DFQATT and CDR2 is SNEGSKA (reference sequence). The trim removed 7 bases at V and 6 bases at J, leaving 6 bases unmatched. The CDR3 sequence: CSVDRGSGEQYF. The CDR3 DNA sequence: TGCAGTGTGGACAGGGGGTCAGGCGAGCAGTACTTC.